This T cell receptor beta chain was identified during a study of T cell responses to AZD1222 COVID-19 vaccine. Profiling relied on immunoSEQ multiplex PCR, and the TCRdb table lists in-frame clones only, not all of them. The sample lists around 110,000 clones, 85% to 95% seen once, with 2.5% to 3% in the top ten. This CDR3 region has 13 residues. The germline V and J ends were trimmed by 4 bases and 5 bases, with 12 bases remaining between them. Germline V gives CDR1 ENHRY, CDR2 SYGVKD. Findings and caveats of the study: It should be noted that donors were predominantly white British and more often female, and clonal diversity was possibly underestimated. Spike-specific TCR breadth and depth were elevated following two AZD1222 doses.

On this clone itself: Its antigen remains unknown.

The sequence was collected from an adult in good health. The chain carries TRBV10-3 and TRBJ2-7, with no clear D. The sample consisted of peripheral blood, taken on day 0 of AZD1222 vaccination. CDR3 bases: TGTGCCATCAGTGGTCCGGGCACCCACGAGCAGTACTTC. Translation gives CAISGPGTHEQYF.